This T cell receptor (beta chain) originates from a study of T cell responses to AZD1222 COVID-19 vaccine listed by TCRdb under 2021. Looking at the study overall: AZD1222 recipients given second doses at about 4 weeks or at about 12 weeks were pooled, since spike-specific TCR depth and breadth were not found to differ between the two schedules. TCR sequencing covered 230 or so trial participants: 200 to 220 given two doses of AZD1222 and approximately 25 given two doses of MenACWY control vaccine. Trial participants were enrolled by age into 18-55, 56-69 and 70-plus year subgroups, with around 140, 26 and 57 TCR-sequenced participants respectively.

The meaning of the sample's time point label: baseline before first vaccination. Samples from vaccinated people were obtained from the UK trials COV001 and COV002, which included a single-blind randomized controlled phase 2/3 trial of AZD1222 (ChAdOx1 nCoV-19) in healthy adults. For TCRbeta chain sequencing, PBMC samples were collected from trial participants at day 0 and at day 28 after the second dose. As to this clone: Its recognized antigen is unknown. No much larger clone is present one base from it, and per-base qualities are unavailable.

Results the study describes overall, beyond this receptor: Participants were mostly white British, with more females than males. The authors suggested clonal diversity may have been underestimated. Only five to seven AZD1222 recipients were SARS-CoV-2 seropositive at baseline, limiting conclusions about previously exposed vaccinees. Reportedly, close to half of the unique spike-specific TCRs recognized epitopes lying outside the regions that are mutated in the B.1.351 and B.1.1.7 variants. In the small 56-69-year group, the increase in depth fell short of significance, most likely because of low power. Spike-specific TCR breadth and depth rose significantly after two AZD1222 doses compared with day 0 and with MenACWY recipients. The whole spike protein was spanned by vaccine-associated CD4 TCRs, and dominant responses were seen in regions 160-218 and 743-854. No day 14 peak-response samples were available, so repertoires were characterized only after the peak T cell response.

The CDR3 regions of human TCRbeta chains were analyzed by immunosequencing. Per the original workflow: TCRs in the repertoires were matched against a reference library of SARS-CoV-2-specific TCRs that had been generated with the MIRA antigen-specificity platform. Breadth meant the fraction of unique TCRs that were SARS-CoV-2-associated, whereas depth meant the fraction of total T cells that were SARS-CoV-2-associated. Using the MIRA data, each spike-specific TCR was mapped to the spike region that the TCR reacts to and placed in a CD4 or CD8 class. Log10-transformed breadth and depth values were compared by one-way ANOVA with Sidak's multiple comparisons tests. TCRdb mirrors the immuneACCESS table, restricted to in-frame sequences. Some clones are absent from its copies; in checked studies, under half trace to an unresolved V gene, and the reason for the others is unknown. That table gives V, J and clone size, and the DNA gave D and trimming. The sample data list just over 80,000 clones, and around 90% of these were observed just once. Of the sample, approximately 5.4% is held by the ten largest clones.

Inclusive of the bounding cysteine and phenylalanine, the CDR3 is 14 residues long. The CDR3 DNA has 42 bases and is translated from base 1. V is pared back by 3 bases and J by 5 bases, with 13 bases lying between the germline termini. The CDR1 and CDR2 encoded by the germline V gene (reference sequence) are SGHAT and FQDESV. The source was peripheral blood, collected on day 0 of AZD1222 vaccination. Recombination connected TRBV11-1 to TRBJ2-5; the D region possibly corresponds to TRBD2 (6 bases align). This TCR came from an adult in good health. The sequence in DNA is TGTGCCAGCAGCTTTTCTAGCGTAACGGAGACCCAGTACTTC. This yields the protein CASSFSSVTETQYF.